These 5 T cell receptor beta chains were sequenced from one sample in a study of regulatory and conventional T cells in RAG deficiency. The table came from immunoSEQ multiplex PCR; TCRdb's copy has only in-frame clones and leaves some out. This sample has around 30,000 clones, with 90% found just once. The same data also went into a second study, on regulatory T cells. That source notes: The primer mix had 52 TRBV and 13 TRBJ primers.

Sequencing was performed on CD8+ T cells sorted from blood. These receptors were taken from a human donor in good health.

The chain is built from TRBV6-6 and TRBJ2-7; 10 bases line up with TRBD1. Germline lookup yields CDR1 MNHNY and CDR2 SVGAGI (reference sequence). Trimming at V came to 4 bases and at J to 0 bases, leaving 6 bases not matched to a gene. The CDR3 has 16 residues. The CDR3 region is CASSFGQGVPSYEQYF. The CDR3 nucleotides are TGTGCCAGCAGTTTTGGACAGGGGGTACCCTCCTACGAGCAGTACTTC.

The CDR3 sequence: CASTPPGGPFYGYTF. The CDR3 region has the DNA TGTGCCAGCACCCCACCGGGGGGGCCTTTCTATGGCTACACCTTC. The V gene is TRBV9, the J gene TRBJ1-2; D may be TRBD1 (6 bases). The V gene's germline CDR1 is SGDLS and CDR2 YYNGEE. The CDR3 consists of 15 residues. Deletions cut 6 bases from V and 4 bases from J, with 19 bases between.

The chain employs TRBV5-8 and TRBJ2-3, with a tentative D call TRBD2 (6 bases). The length of the CDR3 is 17 residues. Germline V CDR1 and CDR2: SGHTS, YDEGEE. Deletions cut 1 base from V and 0 bases from J, with 15 bases between. The CDR3: CASSLSAGTTSTDTQYF. CDR3 coding DNA: TGTGCCAGCAGCTTGAGCGCGGGAACTACTAGCACAGATACGCAGTATTTT.

The chain has TRBV23-1 and TRBJ1-1; D call uncertain. TRBV23-1 is an open reading frame whose function is uncertain. CDR3 length equals 9 residues. CDR3 nucleotides: TGCTCCATTGGGACTGAAGCTTTCTTT. Protein: CSIGTEAFF.

The rearrangement uses TRBV27 and TRBJ2-2, with D uncertain. The length of the CDR3 is 12 residues. Germline values: CDR1 MNHEY, CDR2 SMNVEV (reference sequence). The germline V and J ends were trimmed by 10 bases and 4 bases, with 10 bases remaining between them. The CDR3 reads CATLLGTGELFF. DNA for the CDR3: TGTGCCACCCTCCTGGGCACCGGGGAGCTGTTTTTT.